The 26 T cell receptor beta chains given below trace back to one sample, sequenced in a study of breast tumors, draining lymph nodes, adjacent tissues. Using its own MiXCR run on the multiplex PCR reads, TCRdb lists one record per CDR3 protein. The sample consists of about 130,000 distinct CDR3 sequences, roughly 20% of them appearing once. The lymph nodes were axillary draining lymph nodes from breast cancer patients. The sequencing sample was made of axillary lymph node tissue. The receptors were gathered from a female donor with breast cancer. Some clones in this sample may be carry-over from other donors' samples.

In this sample, this clonotype turned up many times. The V call is TRBV5-1, the J call TRBJ2-7, with 9 bases identical to TRBD2. Per the germline V gene, CDR1 is SGHRS and CDR2 is YFSETQ. The CDR3 has 15 residues. Trimming removed 0 bases from V and 5 bases from J; junction bases left unmatched: 6. Written as DNA, the CDR3 is TGCGCCAGCAGCTTGGAAATAGCGGGAGAGAACGAGCAGTACTTC. This translates into CASSLEIAGENEQYF.

This clonotype was recorded many times. This chain uses TRBV12-3 or TRBV12-4 with TRBJ2-5; D ambiguous. The length of the CDR3 is 11 residues. The V gene lost 2 bases and the J gene lost 4 bases, with 2 bases spanning the gap. The CDR3 region is CASSLSETQYF. CDR3 DNA: TGTGCCAGCAGTTTATCAGAGACCCAGTACTTC.

This rearrangement joins TRBV30 to TRBJ1-5; 7 nucleotides match TRBD1. The length of the CDR3 is 16 residues. CDR1 is GTSNPN, CDR2 SVGIG, per germline (reference sequence). With 0 bases clipped from V and 6 bases from J, the junction kept 11 bases outside the gene matches. CDR3 nucleotide sequence: TGTGCCTGGAGTGTAGGGGGCTCATTCGGCAGTCAGCCCCAGCATTTT. Its translation: CAWSVGGSFGSQPQHF.

There are many counts of this clonotype. The rearrangement uses TRBV6-6 and TRBJ2-7; tentatively, D is TRBD1 (8 bases). Trimming left V 5 bases short and J 7 bases short, with 18 bases between. CDR1 MNHNY and CDR2 SVGAGI come from the germline V gene (reference sequence). This CDR3 has 14 residues. For the CDR3, the DNA is TGTGCCAGCAGTGCACAGGGGGAGGGTAGGGAGCAGTACTTC. Its translation: CASSAQGEGREQYF.

This clonotype occurred many times. V is TRBV19 and J is TRBJ2-1; 9 positions match TRBD2. J lost 7 bases, V lost 5 bases, and 6 bases had no gene match. This CDR3 is 14 amino acids long. CDR1 and CDR2 (germline): LNHDA, SQIVND (reference sequence). This CDR3 is CASSRASGTNEQFF. In nucleotides, the CDR3 is TGTGCCAGTAGTCGTGCTAGCGGGACGAATGAGCAGTTCTTC.

This clonotype was seen a handful of times. The rearrangement links TRBV28 to TRBJ2-5; D may match TRBD1 or TRBD2 (6 bases each). In germline, CDR1 is MDHEN, CDR2 SYDVKM. The CDR3 covers 15 residues. V lost 10 bases and J 2 bases, leaving 20 bases between the germline ends. The CDR3 coding sequence is TGTGCCACTCACCTAGGGGGGCAGGGGCAAGAGACCCAGTACTTC. This codes for CATHLGGQGQETQYF.

Regarding this clonotype: A clone one base away is much larger, so this may be a read error. This chain uses TRBV12-3 or TRBV12-4 with TRBJ2-1; no firm D call. CDR3 length: 11 residues. In DNA form, the CDR3 reads TGTGCCAGCAGTACGCTCAATGGGCAGTTCTTC. It is translated as CASSTLNGQFF.

The chain employs TRBV28 and TRBJ2-5; 8 nucleotides agree with TRBD1. Germline V gives CDR1 MDHEN, CDR2 SYDVKM. Losses at the gene ends were 5 bases for V and 2 bases for J; bases not matched to a gene: 4. The CDR3 spans 14 residues. For the CDR3, the DNA is TGTGCCAGCAGTGGACAGGGTACACAAGAGACCCAGTACTTC. Its translation: CASSGQGTQETQYF. Full variable domain (remainder filled in from reference TRBV28 and TRBJ2-5): DVKVTQSSRYLVKRTGEKVFLECVQDMDHENMFWYRQDPGLGLRLIYFSYDVKMKEKGDIPEGYSVSREKKERFSLILESASTNQTSMYLCASSGQGTQETQYFGPGTRLLVL.

This clonotype was seen at least ten times. The genes are TRBV29-1 and TRBJ2-2; a weak D match, TRBD2 (6 bases). Germline-derived CDR1 and CDR2 are SQVTM and ANQGSEA. This CDR3 has 18 amino acids. Trimming removed 0 bases from V and 1 base from J, with 18 bases in between. CDR3 DNA sequence: TGCAGCGTTGAAGAATCGGGGAGGATTTTTGGGAACACCGGGGAGCTGTTTTTT. This sequence encodes CSVEESGRIFGNTGELFF.

V is TRBV28 and J is TRBJ1-2; D possibly corresponds to TRBD1 (5 bases). Trimming left V 1 base short and J 7 bases short, with 19 bases between. Germline CDR1 is MDHEN and CDR2 is SYDVKM. This CDR3 is built from 16 residues. For the CDR3, the DNA is TGTGCCAGCAGTTTATCTGGATCAGGGACTGTCTTTGGCTACACCTTC. Translating it yields CASSLSGSGTVFGYTF.

There are a few counts of this clonotype. The V call is TRBV27, the J call TRBJ1-3; 8 nucleotides line up with TRBD1. J gave up 2 bases and V 10 bases, and 4 bases lay outside the gene matches. The CDR3 sequence is 13 residues long. Germline V gene data show CDR1 as MNHEY and CDR2 as SMNVEV (reference sequence). This CDR3 is CATRGQAGNTIYF. Written as DNA, the CDR3 is TGTGCCACCAGGGGGCAGGCTGGAAACACCATATATTTT.

The chain recombines TRBV27 with TRBJ2-5; 12 bases align to TRBD2. The germline CDR1 and CDR2 sequences are MNHEY and SMNVEV (reference sequence). V lost 8 bases, J lost 2 bases, and 6 bases stayed unmatched. The CDR3 length is 15 residues. Written as DNA, the CDR3 is TGTGCCAGCTACTCTCTAGCGGGAGGGCAAGAGACCCAGTACTTC. Protein: CASYSLAGGQETQYF.

This clonotype was counted at least ten times. The V gene is TRBV18, the J gene TRBJ2-7; D unresolved. Germline lookup yields CDR1 KGHSH and CDR2 LQKENI. This CDR3 is built from 13 residues. Trimming left V 3 bases short and J 5 bases short, with 11 bases between. The CDR3 region is CASSPSGGDEQYF. The CDR3 region has the DNA TGTGCCAGCTCACCCTCCGGTGGGGACGAGCAGTACTTC.

This clonotype has at least ten counts. J is TRBJ2-7 and V is TRBV11-2; 8 bases line up with TRBD1. CDR1 and CDR2 from the germline V gene are SGHAT and FQNNGV. J lost 5 bases, V lost 0 bases, and 6 bases had no gene match. The CDR3 totals 15 residues. The CDR3 coding sequence is TGTGCCAGCAGCTTAGAGCAGGGGGCTCTCAACGAGCAGTACTTC. It codes for CASSLEQGALNEQYF.

This clonotype was recorded at least ten times. V gene TRBV5-6 combines with J gene TRBJ2-3; the match to TRBD1 covers 9 bases. This CDR3 has 16 residues. Germline V CDR1 and CDR2: SGHDT, YYEEEE. J was trimmed by 6 bases and V by 3 bases; bases with no gene match: 11. The DNA for the CDR3 is TGTGCCAGCAGCTCATACCGGGACAGGGTTTGGGATACGCAGTATTTT. This sequence encodes CASSSYRDRVWDTQYF.

This clonotype appeared many times. The chain combines TRBV30 with TRBJ1-4; D uncertain. The germline gives CDR1 GTSNPN, CDR2 SVGIG (reference sequence). V was clipped by 2 bases and J by 7 bases, with 8 bases between them. The CDR3 has 12 amino acids. The CDR3 DNA is TGTGCCTGGAGTTCCGCAGGTGAAAAACTGTTTTTT. It yields the protein CAWSSAGEKLFF.

This chain connects TRBV6-6 to TRBJ2-3; a possible D gene is TRBD2 (6 bases). The V and J ends lost 4 bases and 7 bases respectively, with 21 bases between them. This CDR3 has 16 residues. Germline V gene lookup returns CDR1 MNHNY and CDR2 SVGAGI (reference sequence). Here the CDR3 DNA reads TGTGCCAGCAGTTCGACTGCGGGAAAGGAATTCCATACGCAGTATTTT. Translated, it gives CASSSTAGKEFHTQYF.

This clonotype was seen ten or more times. The V call is TRBV10-3, the J call TRBJ1-2, with no clear D. CDR3 length equals 12 residues. CDR1 is ENHRY, CDR2 SYGVKD, per germline. The germline V and J ends were trimmed by 2 bases and 7 bases, with 8 bases remaining between them. The CDR3 DNA reads TGTGCCATCAGTGAGCGGGGTATTGGCTACACCTTC. The encoded protein is CAISERGIGYTF.

This clonotype was counted at least ten times. The chain couples TRBV2 to TRBJ1-4; D is perhaps TRBD1 (5 bases). Looked up from germline, CDR1 is SNHLY and CDR2 is FYNNEI. V was shortened by 4 bases and J by 12 bases, with 12 bases between the two germline ends. CDR3 length: 12 amino acids. The CDR3 loop is CASSGQLAELFF. CDR3 bases: TGTGCCAGCAGTGGACAGCTCGCGGAACTGTTTTTT. The full variable domain, completed using reference TRBV2 and TRBJ1-4, is EPEVTQTPSHQVTQMGQEVILRCVPISNHLYFYWYRQILGQKVEFLVSFYNNEISEKSEIFDDQFSVERPDGSNFTLKIRSTKLEDSAMYFCASSGQLAELFFGSGTQLSVL.

This clonotype was seen at least ten times. The chain carries TRBV6-5 and TRBJ1-5; D is possibly TRBD1 (5 bases). This CDR3 comprises 16 residues. Germline V gives CDR1 MNHEY, CDR2 SVGAGI. V lost 4 bases, J lost 0 bases, and 13 bases lay in between. Here the CDR3 reads CASSLYMGDSNQPQHF. The CDR3 region has the DNA TGTGCCAGCAGTTTGTACATGGGGGATAGCAATCAGCCCCAGCATTTT.

This clonotype was picked up many times. The V and J genes are TRBV19 and TRBJ2-7; perhaps TRBD1 as D (6 bases). The CDR3 runs 14 residues. The V gene's germline CDR1 is LNHDA and CDR2 SQIVND (reference sequence). The germline V and J ends were trimmed by 5 bases and 4 bases, with 15 bases remaining between them. In DNA, the CDR3 is TGTGCCAGTAGTCCACTCAGGGGCTCGTACGAGCAGTACTTC. It codes for CASSPLRGSYEQYF.

About this clonotype itself: Being one base from a much bigger clone, this may be a read error. The V gene is TRBV5-6, the J gene TRBJ2-1; tentative D call: TRBD1 (6 bases). Trimming removed 7 bases at V and 6 bases at J, with 14 bases between. Germline lookup yields CDR1 SGHDT and CDR2 YYEEEE. The CDR3 is 13 residues long. The CDR3 DNA sequence: TGTGCCAGCGGCTGGGTGACAGGCAATGAGCAGTTCTTC. Amino acid sequence: CASGWVTGNEQFF.

The chain employs TRBV27 and TRBJ2-3; possible D gene TRBD1, 5 bases. Germline assignment: CDR1 MNHEY and CDR2 SMNVEV (reference sequence). V gave up 5 bases and J gave up 4 bases, with 10 bases separating them. There are 13 residues in the CDR3. The DNA of the CDR3 is TGTGCCAGCAGTCTCAGGGCCGCAGATACGCAGTATTTT. Its translation: CASSLRAADTQYF.

Comments on this clonotype: A read error may explain this, as a much larger clone is one base away. This CDR3 is missing its conserved last phenylalanine or tryptophan, likely due to a read error. The gene calls are TRBV15 and TRBJ2-5; D is uncertain. The CDR3 totals 13 residues. The germline V gene has CDR1 LNHNV and CDR2 YYDKDF (reference sequence). V lost 0 bases, J lost 7 bases, and 9 bases lay in between. In nucleotides, the CDR3 is TGTGCCACCAGCAGAGATTTGCGAGGGACCCAGTACCTC. This encodes CATSRDLRGTQYL.

This clonotype appeared many times. The chain employs TRBV7-2 and TRBJ1-3; 8 bases align to TRBD1. The CDR3 consists of 16 residues. The germline V gene encodes CDR1 SGHTA and CDR2 FQGNSA. The trim removed 5 bases at V and 4 bases at J, leaving 10 bases unmatched. Here the CDR3 DNA reads TGTGCCAGCAGCGCCCGACAGGGGTTATCCGGAAACACCATATATTTT. Amino acid sequence: CASSARQGLSGNTIYF.

This clonotype was observed at least ten times. This chain links TRBV6-7 with TRBJ2-2; the D is unclear. TRBV6-7 is designated an ORF whose function remains uncertain. Trimming took 2 bases from V and 2 from J, leaving 3 bases between them. The CDR3 contains 13 residues. DNA for the CDR3: TGTGCCAGCAGTTACATCAACACCGGGGAGCTGTTTTTT. Amino acids: CASSYINTGELFF.